Following are 22 T cell receptor beta chains from one sample sequenced in a study of T cells after yellow fever vaccination. TCRdb itself ran the 5' RACE reads through MiXCR, one entry per CDR3 protein. This table has around 320,000 distinct CDR3 sequences, roughly 10% appearing once. Sequences were derived from CD4+ T cells sorted from PBMCs, sampled 45 days after the yellow fever booster vaccination. The receptors were sampled from a man between 18 and 29 years old who received the YFV17D yellow fever vaccine.

At least ten counts were recorded for this clonotype. This chain connects TRBV6-1 to TRBJ2-7; 9 bases fit TRBD1. The CDR3 is 13 residues long. Germline CDR1 is MNHNS and CDR2 is SASEGT. Trimming cost V 5 bases and J 5 bases; bases outside gene matches: 4. In DNA form, the CDR3 reads TGTGCCAGCAGTCCGGACAGGGGCGACGAGCAGTACGTC. Protein product: CASSPDRGDEQYV.

This chain links TRBV4-3 with TRBJ2-7; D possibly corresponds to TRBD2 (6 bases). Looked up from germline, CDR1 is LGHNA and CDR2 is YSLEER. The ends were cut back, 3 bases at V and 2 bases at J, with 14 bases in the middle. The CDR3 has 15 amino acids. The CDR3 is CASSQDYGTAYEQYF. The CDR3 DNA is TGCGCCAGCAGCCAGGACTACGGGACTGCCTACGAGCAGTACTTC.

The chain combines TRBV20-1 with TRBJ2-7, with TRBD2 matching over 9 bases. Germline V gene data show CDR1 as DFQATT and CDR2 as SNEGSKA (reference sequence). The length of the CDR3 is 15 residues. The V segment lost 6 bases and the J segment 3 bases; nucleotides outside the gene matches: 12. CDR3 sequence (DNA): TGCAGTGCCCCCCGGGCTAGCGGGGCCTTCTACGAGCAGTACGTC. Residues: CSAPRASGAFYEQYV.

This clonotype showed up just a few times. The chain carries TRBV19 and TRBJ2-5; weak D call: TRBD1 (6 bases). This CDR3 is 14 amino acids long. Trimming removed 4 bases at V and 5 bases at J, with 14 bases between. In germline, CDR1 is LNHDA, CDR2 SQIVND (reference sequence). Written as DNA, the CDR3 is TGTGCCAGTAGTAGGTTCGGCCAGGGGGAGACCCAGTACTTC. It is translated as CASSRFGQGETQYF.

This clonotype was counted many times. The chain carries TRBV5-6 and TRBJ1-5; D not certain. This CDR3 contains 12 residues. The V and J ends lost 0 bases and 5 bases respectively, with 3 bases between them. CDR1 and CDR2 (germline): SGHDT, YYEEEE. CDR3 DNA sequence: TGTGCCAGCAGCTTGGGGTATCAGCCCCAGCATTTT. It codes for CASSLGYQPQHF. The full variable domain, with the rest looked up from reference TRBV5-6 and TRBJ1-5, is DAGVTQSPTHLIKTRGQQVTLRCSPKSGHDTVSWYQQALGQGPQFIFQYYEEEERQRGNFPDRFSGHQFPNYSSELNVNALLLGDSALYLCASSLGYQPQHFGDGTRLSIL.

The chain employs TRBV11-2 and TRBJ1-2; D is undetermined. There are 13 residues in the CDR3. The germline V and J ends were trimmed by 3 bases and 5 bases, with 10 bases remaining between them. Germline V CDR1 and CDR2: SGHAT, FQNNGV. The CDR3 here is CASSLEGEYGYTF. The CDR3, as DNA: TGTGCCAGCAGCTTGGAGGGAGAATATGGCTACACCTTC.

The chain joins TRBV2 to TRBJ2-5; D not certain. Germline V gives CDR1 SNHLY, CDR2 FYNNEI. The V gene lost 3 bases and the J gene lost 4 bases, with 6 bases spanning the gap. The CDR3 has 12 residues. The CDR3 sequence: CASSDIRETQYF. In DNA form, the CDR3 reads TGTGCCAGCAGTGATATCCGAGAGACCCAGTACTTC.

This clonotype was counted between two and nine times. The rearrangement links TRBV7-2 to TRBJ2-5; D gene ambiguous. Per germline, CDR1 SGHTA and CDR2 FQGNSA. The CDR3 extends over 13 amino acids. Trimming took off 3 bases at V and 6 bases at J, with 11 bases between the two ends. This chain's CDR3 is CASSFSDSQTQYF. DNA of the CDR3: TGTGCCAGCAGCTTCTCCGATTCCCAGACCCAGTACTTC.

This clonotype showed up just a few times. The V gene is TRBV5-4, the J gene TRBJ2-1; D is perhaps TRBD2 (6 bases). V lost 3 bases to trimming and J lost 4 bases, with 14 bases between them. The V gene's germline CDR1 is SGHNT and CDR2 YYREEE (reference sequence). The CDR3 length is 15 residues. This chain's CDR3 is CASSYPSALYNEQFF. CDR3 sequence (DNA): TGTGCCAGCAGCTACCCTAGCGCACTGTACAATGAGCAGTTCTTC.

The rearrangement uses TRBV29-1 and TRBJ2-2, with D tentatively TRBD2 (5 bases). With 5 bases removed from V and 6 bases from J, the gap between germline ends came to 13 bases. Germline CDR1 is SQVTM and CDR2 is ANQGSEA. The CDR3 sequence is 13 residues long. CDR3 in amino acids: CSVPGGHPGELFF. DNA for the CDR3: TGCAGCGTTCCGGGCGGGCATCCCGGGGAGCTGTTTTTT.

The chain couples TRBV7-3 to TRBJ1-1; D gene uncertain. Germline V gene sequence: CDR1 SGHTA, CDR2 FQGTGA. The V gene lost 2 bases and the J gene lost 3 bases, with 7 bases spanning the gap. The CDR3 is 13 residues long. CDR3 amino acids: CASSLYSHTEAFF. The DNA for the CDR3 is TGTGCCAGCAGCTTATACAGCCACACTGAAGCTTTCTTT.

This rearrangement joins TRBV27 to TRBJ2-5; D not certain. The CDR3 loop spans 13 amino acids. Trimming removed 5 bases from V and 2 bases from J, with 9 bases in between. Germline V gene data show CDR1 as MNHEY and CDR2 as SMNVEV (reference sequence). The CDR3 protein is CASSARLQETQYF. The CDR3, as DNA: TGTGCCAGCAGTGCTAGGCTACAAGAGACCCAGTACTTC.

This clonotype was seen ten or more times. This sequence joins TRBV5-1 and TRBJ2-1; either TRBD1 or TRBD2 may fit D (6 bases each). This CDR3 region has 17 residues. The V and J ends lost 0 bases and 4 bases respectively, with 17 bases between them. Germline V gene lookup returns CDR1 SGHRS and CDR2 YFSETQ. CDR3: CASSLAKGGGDYNEQFF. The CDR3 DNA is TGCGCCAGCAGCTTGGCCAAAGGAGGGGGAGATTACAATGAGCAGTTCTTC.

The genes are TRBV10-3 and TRBJ2-7, with D perhaps assigned TRBD1 or TRBD2 (5 bases each). The V gene's germline CDR1 is ENHRY and CDR2 SYGVKD. The CDR3 sequence is 15 residues long. V lost 2 bases and J lost 0, with 11 bases in between. CDR3 DNA sequence: TGTGCCATCAGTGAGGGGGACCGCTCCTCCTACGAGCAGTACGTC. This encodes CAISEGDRSSYEQYV.

This clonotype has just a few counts. The chain links TRBV6-1 to TRBJ1-2; maybe TRBD1 (5 bases). V was shortened by 7 bases and J by 7 bases, with 16 bases between the two germline ends. The CDR3 has 13 residues. The germline V gene encodes CDR1 MNHNS and CDR2 SASEGT. The CDR3 loop is CASTSGRVFGYTF. The CDR3 nucleotides read TGTGCCAGCACTTCGGGACGGGTCTTTGGCTACACCTTC.

The genes are TRBV5-1 and TRBJ1-5, with D maybe TRBD1 (6 bases). Looked up from germline, CDR1 is SGHRS and CDR2 is YFSETQ. V gave up 1 base and J gave up 7 bases, with 15 bases separating them. CDR3 length: 15 amino acids. The CDR3 DNA reads TGCGCCAGCAGCTTGACGGGGGCAGGGGAGCAGCCCCAGCATTTT. Encoded protein: CASSLTGAGEQPQHF.

This clonotype appeared a few times. The chain is built from TRBV7-2 and TRBJ2-5; tentative D call: TRBD2 (7 bases). This CDR3 comprises 13 residues. Trimming stripped 6 bases from V and 5 bases from J, with 13 bases between. Germline-derived CDR1 and CDR2 are SGHTA and FQGNSA. The DNA for the CDR3 is TGTGCCAGCAGAGGGGGGGCCTATGAGACCCAGTACTTC. Translation gives CASRGGAYETQYF.

There are many counts of this clonotype. This chain joins TRBV5-1 and TRBJ2-1, with TRBD2 matching 12 bases. CDR1 SGHRS and CDR2 YFSETQ come from the germline V gene. The length of the CDR3 is 15 residues. The J segment lost 6 bases and the V segment lost 2 bases, leaving 3 bases of the junction unmatched. CDR3 bases: TGCGCCAGCAGCTTACTAGCGGGGGGACTCAATGAGCAGTTCTTC. As protein: CASSLLAGGLNEQFF.

The gene calls are TRBV2 and TRBJ2-6, with a tentative D call TRBD1 (6 bases). This CDR3 region has 14 residues. Trimming stripped 7 bases from V and 4 bases from J, with 11 bases between. Germline V gene sequence: CDR1 SNHLY, CDR2 FYNNEI. This CDR3 reads CASKGVSGANVLTF. DNA for the CDR3: TGTGCCAGCAAGGGGGTGTCGGGGGCCAACGTCCTGACTTTC.

This clonotype was found a few times. This chain links TRBV18 with TRBJ2-2; D remains ambiguous. Trimming pared 2 bases from V and 6 bases from J, leaving 4 bases between. The CDR3 consists of 12 residues. Germline values: CDR1 KGHSH, CDR2 LQKENI. CDR3 in amino acids: CASSPVAGELFF. CDR3 sequence (DNA): TGTGCCAGCTCACCAGTCGCCGGGGAGCTGTTTTTT. Combining the CDR3 with reference TRBV18 and TRBJ2-2 gives the whole variable domain NAGVMQNPRHLVRRRGQEARLRCSPMKGHSHVYWYRQLPEEGLKFMVYLQKENIIDESGMPKERFSAEFPKEGPSILRIQQVVRGDSAAYFCASSPVAGELFFGEGSRLTVL.

The chain joins TRBV27 to TRBJ1-3; 7 positions agree with TRBD1. The germline CDR1 and CDR2 sequences are MNHEY and SMNVEV (reference sequence). J lost 4 bases, V lost 2 bases, and 2 bases had no gene match. The length of the CDR3 is 14 residues. CDR3 region: CASSLQGEGNTIYF. The CDR3 nucleotides are TGTGCCAGCAGTTTACAGGGGGAAGGAAACACCATATATTTT.

This clonotype was counted between two and nine times. The chain joins TRBV6-5 to TRBJ1-1, with D unclear. The CDR3 has 14 residues. With 0 bases removed from V and 1 base from J, the gap between germline ends came to 6 bases. The germline CDR1 and CDR2 sequences are MNHEY and SVGAGI. This CDR3 reads CASSYSLANTEAFF. The CDR3 bases are TGTGCCAGCAGTTACTCGCTGGCGAACACTGAAGCTTTCTTT.